These T cell receptor beta chains were read from a single sample in a study of identical twins. Using its own MiXCR run on the 5' RACE reads, TCRdb lists one record per CDR3 protein. The sample lists 1.5 million to 2 million distinct CDR3 sequences, more than 30% occurring once. The sequenced material came from cord blood. Source of these receptors: a newborn girl in good health. Each CDR3 is given with its conserved first and last residue. Fields, in order: V gene, J gene, clone size, D gene, CDR3 length, CDR3 protein, CDR3 DNA. D genes are given only for firm matches. Size is stated for part of the rows, as once, few or many counts, or as a class when the clone is expanded.

V: TRBV20-1; J: TRBJ2-1; size: NA; D: TRBD2; length: 18; CDR3: CSALAGTSGRSSYNERFF; DNA: TGCAGTGCCCTAGCCGGGACTAGCGGGAGGAGCTCCTACAATGAGCGGTTCTTC
V: TRBV6-5; J: TRBJ2-1; size: once; D: NA; length: 13; CDR3: CASMGKGSYEQFF; DNA: TGTGCCAGCATGGGGAAGGGGTCTTACGAGCAGTTCTTC
V: TRBV28; J: TRBJ2-5; size: NA; D: NA; length: 14; CDR3: CASSLTTARETQYF; DNA: TGTGCCAGCAGTCTTACGACAGCCCGGGAGACCCAGTACTTC
V: TRBV10-2; J: TRBJ2-3; size: few; D: NA; length: 14; CDR3: CATQREGTTDTQYF; DNA: TGCGCCACCCAAAGGGAGGGGACAACAGATACGCAGTATTTT
V: TRBV12-3/TRBV12-4; J: TRBJ1-2; size: NA; D: TRBD1; length: 15; CDR3: CASTRGGRITYGYTF; DNA: TGTGCCAGCACCAGGGGGGGTCGTATAACCTATGGCTACACCTTC
V: TRBV30; J: TRBJ1-6; size: NA; D: NA; length: 13; CDR3: CAWLGTYNSPLHF; DNA: TGTGCCTGGCTAGGGACTTATAATTCACCCCTCCACTTT
V: TRBV7-2; J: TRBJ1-2; size: NA; D: TRBD1; length: 14; CDR3: CATEQLQGGNGYTF; DNA: TGTGCCACCGAGCAACTACAGGGGGGAAATGGCTACACCTTC
V: TRBV5-1; J: TRBJ2-1; size: many; D: TRBD2; length: 15; CDR3: CASSLALAGYNEQFF; DNA: TGCGCCAGCAGCTTGGCTCTAGCGGGTTACAATGAGCAGTTCTTC
V: TRBV20-1; J: TRBJ2-3; size: NA; D: NA; length: 18; CDR3: CSARAHSRRAASTDTQYF; DNA: TGCAGTGCTAGAGCCCACTCACGTCGGGCGGCTAGCACAGATACGCAGTATTTT
V: TRBV21-1; J: TRBJ1-5; size: NA; D: NA; length: 14; CDR3: CASSKEGRNQPQHF; DNA: TGTGCCAGCAGCAAAGAGGGTCGCAATCAGCCCCAGCATTTT
V: TRBV10-3; J: TRBJ2-7; size: few; D: TRBD2; length: 14; CDR3: CAISVLASSYEQYF; DNA: TGTGCCATCAGTGTACTAGCGAGCTCCTACGAGCAGTACTTC
V: TRBV6-1; J: TRBJ2-3; size: few; D: NA; length: 13; CDR3: CASIYGPEDTQYF; DNA: TGTGCCAGCATTTACGGGCCGGAGGATACGCAGTATTTT
V: TRBV4-1; J: TRBJ1-2; size: many; D: TRBD1; length: 16; CDR3: CASSQALDRGLIGYTF; DNA: TGCGCCAGCAGCCAAGCATTAGACAGGGGGCTGATTGGCTACACCTTC
V: TRBV20-1; J: TRBJ1-5; size: NA; D: NA; length: 14; CDR3: CSARNPGQHQPQHF; DNA: TGCAGTGCAAGAAACCCGGGACAACATCAGCCCCAGCATTTT
V: TRBV2; J: TRBJ2-7; size: few; D: NA; length: 14; CDR3: CASKAGSSYNEQYF; DNA: TGTGCCAGCAAGGCGGGGAGCTCCTACAATGAGCAGTACTTC
V: TRBV20-1; J: TRBJ2-3; size: NA; D: TRBD2; length: 17; CDR3: CSARTLTSGTRTDTQYF; DNA: TGCAGTGCTAGGACCCTGACTAGCGGGACCCGCACAGATACGCAGTATTTT
V: TRBV21-1; J: TRBJ1-5; size: NA; D: NA; length: 13; CDR3: CASTLRGNQPQHF; DNA: TGTGCCAGCACCCTGAGGGGTAATCAGCCCCAGCATTTT
V: TRBV5-1; J: TRBJ2-3; size: NA; D: TRBD2; length: 18; CDR3: CASSLTRTSGASTDTQYF; DNA: TGCGCCAGCAGCTTGACGCGGACTAGCGGGGCGAGCACAGATACGCAGTATTTT
V: TRBV9; J: TRBJ2-3; size: NA; D: TRBD2; length: 18; CDR3: CASSATLLLAGGPDTQYF; DNA: TGTGCCAGCAGCGCAACTCTATTACTAGCGGGGGGGCCCGATACGCAGTATTTT
V: TRBV20-1; J: TRBJ2-5; size: NA; D: TRBD2; length: 17; CDR3: CSARGQTGTSGRETQYF; DNA: TGCAGTGCTAGAGGTCAGACCGGGACTAGCGGGAGAGAGACCCAGTACTTC
V: TRBV6-1; J: TRBJ2-1; size: many; D: NA; length: 13; CDR3: CASSAPWDFEQFF; DNA: TGTGCCAGCAGTGCCCCGTGGGACTTCGAGCAGTTCTTC
V: TRBV4-1; J: TRBJ2-2; size: NA; D: TRBD2; length: 14; CDR3: CASSQRGGPGELFF; DNA: TGCGCCAGCAGCCAACGGGGGGGGCCCGGGGAGCTGTTTTTT
V: TRBV4-1; J: TRBJ2-7; size: NA; D: TRBD2; length: 15; CDR3: CASSLRSGGWYEQYF; DNA: TGCGCCAGCAGCCTCCGTAGCGGGGGGTGGTACGAGCAGTACTTC
V: TRBV28; J: TRBJ2-7; size: NA; D: TRBD1; length: 15; CDR3: CASSFLDRDRYEQYF; DNA: TGTGCCAGCAGTTTCCTTGACAGGGACCGCTACGAGCAGTACTTC
V: TRBV7-9; J: TRBJ1-5; size: NA; D: NA; length: 17; CDR3: CASSLGTYRDSNQPQHF; DNA: TGTGCCAGCAGCTTAGGCACCTACCGGGACAGCAATCAGCCCCAGCATTTT
V: TRBV14; J: TRBJ2-2; size: NA; D: NA; length: 16; CDR3: CASSPPGTAYTGELFF; DNA: TGTGCCAGCAGCCCTCCCGGGACGGCCTACACCGGGGAGCTGTTTTTT
V: TRBV10-3; J: TRBJ2-2; size: NA; D: TRBD2; length: 15; CDR3: CAISVGLEGTGELFF; DNA: TGTGCCATCAGTGTGGGACTAGAAGGAACCGGGGAGCTGTTTTTT
V: TRBV12-3/TRBV12-4; J: TRBJ2-4; size: few; D: NA; length: 14; CDR3: CASTTTRGRNEQYF; DNA: TGTGCCAGCACCACTACTAGAGGGAGGAATGAGCAGTACTTC
V: TRBV20-1; J: TRBJ1-4; size: few; D: NA; length: 15; CDR3: CSARDEGEAYEKLFF; DNA: TGCAGTGCTAGAGATGAGGGGGAAGCATATGAAAAACTGTTTTTT
V: TRBV21-1; J: TRBJ1-1; size: few; D: NA; length: 16; CDR3: CASSKLWVYRDTEAFF; DNA: TGTGCCAGCAGCAAATTGTGGGTATACAGGGACACTGAAGCTTTCTTT
V: TRBV6-1; J: TRBJ1-1; size: NA; D: NA; length: 15; CDR3: CASSLSRTVNTEAFF; DNA: TGTGCCAGCAGTCTATCAAGGACAGTCAACACTGAAGCTTTCTTT
V: TRBV4-1; J: TRBJ2-3; size: NA; D: NA; length: 15; CDR3: CASSQITGFTDTQYF; DNA: TGCGCCAGCAGCCAGATAACGGGGTTCACAGATACGCAGTATTTT
V: TRBV4-2; J: TRBJ2-1; size: NA; D: NA; length: 13; CDR3: CASSQGYPPEQFF; DNA: TGTGCCAGCAGCCAAGGTTATCCGCCCGAGCAGTTCTTC
V: TRBV5-1; J: TRBJ2-5; size: NA; D: TRBD2; length: 15; CDR3: CASSLRLAGLNEQYF; DNA: TGCGCCAGCAGCTTGAGGCTAGCGGGATTGAATGAGCAGTACTTC
V: TRBV4-1; J: TRBJ2-1; size: NA; D: TRBD2; length: 13; CDR3: CASPRTSLNEQFF; DNA: TGCGCCAGCCCGAGGACTAGTCTAAATGAGCAGTTCTTC
V: TRBV10-3; J: TRBJ1-5; size: NA; D: NA; length: 15; CDR3: CAISESGQGDQPQHF; DNA: TGTGCCATCAGTGAGTCCGGGCAGGGTGATCAGCCCCAGCATTTT
V: TRBV25-1; J: TRBJ1-2; size: NA; D: TRBD1; length: 14; CDR3: CASSEGTALYGYTF; DNA: TGTGCCAGCAGTGAAGGGACAGCACTCTATGGCTACACCTTC
V: TRBV11-2; J: TRBJ2-1; size: few; D: TRBD2; length: 16; CDR3: CASSLETSGSYNEQFF; DNA: TGTGCCAGCAGCTTAGAGACTAGCGGATCCTACAATGAGCAGTTCTTC
V: TRBV20-1; J: TRBJ2-7; size: many; D: NA; length: 11; CDR3: CSATGSSEQYF; DNA: TGCAGTGCTACCGGATCGAGCGAGCAGTACTTC
V: TRBV13; J: TRBJ2-4; size: few; D: NA; length: 14; CDR3: CASSLVPAKNIQYF; DNA: TGTGCCAGCAGCTTAGTCCCAGCCAAAAACATTCAGTACTTC
V: TRBV3-1; J: TRBJ1-1; size: NA; D: NA; length: 15; CDR3: CASSQGGAVNTEAFF; DNA: TGCGCCAGCAGCCAAGGCGGGGCAGTGAACACTGAAGCTTTCTTT
V: TRBV5-1; J: TRBJ2-5; size: NA; D: NA; length: 13; CDR3: CASSAPGLETQYF; DNA: TGCGCCAGCAGCGCCCCGGGGTTGGAGACCCAGTACTTC
V: TRBV20-1; J: TRBJ2-3; size: NA; D: TRBD2; length: 15; CDR3: CSARDPGSGTKTQYF; DNA: TGCAGTGCTAGAGATCCGGGTAGCGGGACGAAGACGCAGTATTTT
V: TRBV29-1; J: TRBJ2-3; size: few; D: TRBD1; length: 15; CDR3: CSVTPYAGQGDTQYF; DNA: TGCAGCGTAACACCTTATGCGGGACAGGGAGATACGCAGTATTTT
V: TRBV5-1; J: TRBJ2-7; size: few; D: TRBD1; length: 16; CDR3: CASSRGPGTGINEQYF; DNA: TGCGCCAGCAGCCGAGGTCCCGGGACAGGGATCAACGAGCAGTACTTC
V: TRBV7-2; J: TRBJ2-3; size: many; D: NA; length: 15; CDR3: CASSLKQGGADTQYF; DNA: TGTGCCAGCAGCTTAAAACAGGGAGGCGCAGATACGCAGTATTTT
V: TRBV5-1; J: TRBJ2-4; size: many; D: NA; length: 17; CDR3: CASSLGWESLAKNIQYF; DNA: TGCGCCAGCAGCCTCGGATGGGAGAGTCTAGCCAAAAACATTCAGTACTTC
V: TRBV24-1; J: TRBJ2-7; size: NA; D: TRBD1; length: 14; CDR3: CATSESGGSYEQYF; DNA: TGTGCCACCAGTGAGTCAGGGGGCTCCTACGAGCAGTACTTC
V: TRBV3-1; J: TRBJ1-5; size: NA; D: NA; length: 16; CDR3: CASSQDTGASNQPQHF; DNA: TGTGCCAGCAGCCAAGATACGGGGGCTAGCAATCAGCCCCAGCATTTT
V: TRBV4-1; J: TRBJ2-3; size: NA; D: NA; length: 20; CDR3: CASSQEILFRGISGTDTQYF; DNA: TGCGCCAGCAGCCAAGAGATATTATTTAGAGGAATTTCAGGCACAGATACGCAGTATTTT
V: TRBV7-8; J: TRBJ2-7; size: NA; D: TRBD2; length: 16; CDR3: CASSLFEASGTYEQYF; DNA: TGTGCCAGCAGCCTATTTGAGGCTAGCGGGACCTACGAGCAGTACTTC
V: TRBV27; J: TRBJ2-7; size: few; D: TRBD1; length: 14; CDR3: CASSPDRVGYEQYF; DNA: TGTGCCAGCAGTCCCGACAGGGTAGGCTACGAGCAGTACTTC
V: TRBV2; J: TRBJ1-5; size: few; D: NA; length: 15; CDR3: CASSEGERVNQPQHF; DNA: TGTGCCAGCAGTGAAGGGGAGAGGGTGAATCAGCCCCAGCATTTT
V: TRBV24-1; J: TRBJ2-1; size: NA; D: TRBD2; length: 15; CDR3: CATSERTSGSDEQFF; DNA: TGTGCCACCAGTGAAAGGACTAGCGGGAGTGATGAGCAGTTCTTC